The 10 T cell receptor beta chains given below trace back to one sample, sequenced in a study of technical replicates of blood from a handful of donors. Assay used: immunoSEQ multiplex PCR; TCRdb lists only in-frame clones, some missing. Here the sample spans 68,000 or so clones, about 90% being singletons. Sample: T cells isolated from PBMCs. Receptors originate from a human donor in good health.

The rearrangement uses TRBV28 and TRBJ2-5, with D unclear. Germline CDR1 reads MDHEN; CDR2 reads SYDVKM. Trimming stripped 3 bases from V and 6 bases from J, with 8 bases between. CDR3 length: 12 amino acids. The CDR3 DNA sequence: TGTGCCAGCAGTTTTACTCCCCAGACCCAGTACTTC. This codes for CASSFTPQTQYF.

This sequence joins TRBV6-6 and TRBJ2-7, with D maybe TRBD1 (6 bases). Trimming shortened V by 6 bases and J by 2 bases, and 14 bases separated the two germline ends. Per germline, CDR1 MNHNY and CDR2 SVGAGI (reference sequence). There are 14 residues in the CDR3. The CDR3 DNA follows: TGTGCCAGCAGAGGCGTGGACAGAGCCTACGAGCAGTACTTC. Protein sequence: CASRGVDRAYEQYF.

DNA for the CDR3: TGTGCCAGTGCACAATGGAACACTGAAGCTTTCTTT. The encoded protein is CASAQWNTEAFF. This rearrangement joins TRBV18 to TRBJ1-1; D remains ambiguous. V was trimmed by 9 bases and J by 1 base, leaving 9 bases between them. Germline assignment: CDR1 KGHSH and CDR2 LQKENI. The CDR3 runs to 12 residues.

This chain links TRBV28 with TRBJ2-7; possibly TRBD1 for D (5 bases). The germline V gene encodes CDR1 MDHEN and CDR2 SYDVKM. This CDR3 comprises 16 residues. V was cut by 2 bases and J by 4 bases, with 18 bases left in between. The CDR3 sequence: CASSLVGALAKYEQYF. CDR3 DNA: TGTGCCAGCAGTTTAGTTGGGGCCCTCGCTAAATACGAGCAGTACTTC. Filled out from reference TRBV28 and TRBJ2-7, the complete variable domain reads DVKVTQSSRYLVKRTGEKVFLECVQDMDHENMFWYRQDPGLGLRLIYFSYDVKMKEKGDIPEGYSVSREKKERFSLILESASTNQTSMYLCASSLVGALAKYEQYFGPGTRLTVT.

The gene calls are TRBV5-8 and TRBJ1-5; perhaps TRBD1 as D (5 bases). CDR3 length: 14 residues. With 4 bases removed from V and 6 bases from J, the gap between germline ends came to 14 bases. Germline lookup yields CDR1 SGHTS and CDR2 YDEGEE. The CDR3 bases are TGTGCCAGCAGCGCTTTCATCGGGGGTCAGCCCCAGCATTTT. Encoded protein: CASSAFIGGQPQHF.

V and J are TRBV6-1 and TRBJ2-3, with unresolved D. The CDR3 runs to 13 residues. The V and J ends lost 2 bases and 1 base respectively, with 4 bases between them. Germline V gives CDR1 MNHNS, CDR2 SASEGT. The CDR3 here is CASSETGTDTQYF. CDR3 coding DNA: TGTGCCAGCAGTGAAACAGGCACAGATACGCAGTATTTT.

The CDR3, as DNA: TGTGCCAGCAGCTTAACGGGTCGCCCAGACTTGAGCACTGAAGCTTTCTTT. Protein: CASSLTGRPDLSTEAFF. The gene calls are TRBV7-3 and TRBJ1-1; no definite D call. The length of the CDR3 is 17 residues. Germline values: CDR1 SGHTA, CDR2 FQGTGA. V lost 0 bases and J 4 bases, leaving 18 bases between the germline ends.

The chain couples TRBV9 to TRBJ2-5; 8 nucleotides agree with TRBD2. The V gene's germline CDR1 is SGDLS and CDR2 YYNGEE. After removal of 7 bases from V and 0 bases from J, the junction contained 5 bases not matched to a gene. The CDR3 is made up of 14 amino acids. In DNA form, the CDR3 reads TGTGCCAGCTCCCGACTAGCGAACCAAGAGACCCAGTACTTC. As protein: CASSRLANQETQYF.

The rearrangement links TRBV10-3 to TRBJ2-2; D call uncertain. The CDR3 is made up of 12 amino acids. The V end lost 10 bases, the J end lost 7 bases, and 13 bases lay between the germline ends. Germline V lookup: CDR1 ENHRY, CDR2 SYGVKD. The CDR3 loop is CATRASNGELFF. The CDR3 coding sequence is TGTGCCACCCGTGCCTCTAACGGGGAGCTGTTTTTT.

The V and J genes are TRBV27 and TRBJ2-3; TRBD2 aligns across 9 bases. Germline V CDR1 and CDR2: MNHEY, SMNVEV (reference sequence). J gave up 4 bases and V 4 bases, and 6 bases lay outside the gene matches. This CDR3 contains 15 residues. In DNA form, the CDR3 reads TGTGCCAGCAGTTGGGGCGGGAGGGCCGCAGATACGCAGTATTTT. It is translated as CASSWGGRAADTQYF.